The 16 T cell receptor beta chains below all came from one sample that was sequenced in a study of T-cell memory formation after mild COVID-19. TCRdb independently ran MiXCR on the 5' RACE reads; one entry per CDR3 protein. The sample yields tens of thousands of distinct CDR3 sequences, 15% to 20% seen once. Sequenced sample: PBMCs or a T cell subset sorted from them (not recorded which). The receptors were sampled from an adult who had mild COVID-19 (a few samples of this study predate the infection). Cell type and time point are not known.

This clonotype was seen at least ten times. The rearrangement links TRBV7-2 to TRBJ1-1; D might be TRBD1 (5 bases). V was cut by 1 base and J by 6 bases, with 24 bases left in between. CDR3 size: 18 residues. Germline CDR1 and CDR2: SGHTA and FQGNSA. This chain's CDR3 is CASSLGEGSWGVGAEAFF. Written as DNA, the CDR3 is TGTGCCAGCAGCTTAGGCGAGGGGTCGTGGGGGGTTGGAGCTGAAGCTTTCTTT.

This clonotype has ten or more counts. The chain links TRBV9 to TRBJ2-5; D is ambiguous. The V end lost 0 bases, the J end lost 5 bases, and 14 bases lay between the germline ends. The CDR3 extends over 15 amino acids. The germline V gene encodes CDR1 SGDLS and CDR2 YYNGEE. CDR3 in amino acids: CASSVGGISPETQYF. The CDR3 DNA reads TGTGCCAGCAGCGTAGGAGGCATAAGCCCGGAGACCCAGTACTTC.

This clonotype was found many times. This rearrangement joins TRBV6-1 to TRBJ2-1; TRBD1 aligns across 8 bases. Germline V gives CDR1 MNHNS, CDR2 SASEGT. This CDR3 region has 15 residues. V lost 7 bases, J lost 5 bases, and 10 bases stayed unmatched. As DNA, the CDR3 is TGTGCCAGCACTTTATCCAGGGGGCTGGACAATGAGCAGTTCTTC. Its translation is CASTLSRGLDNEQFF.

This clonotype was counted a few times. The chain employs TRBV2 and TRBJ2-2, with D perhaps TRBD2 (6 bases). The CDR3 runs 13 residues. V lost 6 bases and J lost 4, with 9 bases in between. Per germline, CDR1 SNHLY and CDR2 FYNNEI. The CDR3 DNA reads TGTGCCAGCAGGGGGGGAAGCACCGGGGAGCTGTTTTTT. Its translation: CASRGGSTGELFF.

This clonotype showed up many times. The CDR3 protein is CASSLLTGGGTDTQYF. DNA for the CDR3: TGTGCCAGCAGCTTACTCACAGGGGGCGGCACAGATACGCAGTATTTT. This chain joins TRBV7-9 and TRBJ2-3; TRBD1 matches at 9 bases. The CDR3 is made up of 16 amino acids. Germline V gene data show CDR1 as SEHNR and CDR2 as FQNEAQ (reference sequence). V was clipped by 2 bases and J by 1 base; unmatched bases: 4.

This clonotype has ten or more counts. The CDR3 DNA reads as TGTGCCACCAGTGATGCCAGGGGTTGGAACACCGGGGAGCTGTTTTTT. The encoded protein is CATSDARGWNTGELFF. The V call is TRBV24-1, the J call TRBJ2-2, with D perhaps TRBD1 (6 bases). This CDR3 contains 16 residues. The ends were cut back, 3 bases at V and 1 base at J, with 11 bases in the middle. Germline lookup yields CDR1 KGHDR and CDR2 SFDVKD.

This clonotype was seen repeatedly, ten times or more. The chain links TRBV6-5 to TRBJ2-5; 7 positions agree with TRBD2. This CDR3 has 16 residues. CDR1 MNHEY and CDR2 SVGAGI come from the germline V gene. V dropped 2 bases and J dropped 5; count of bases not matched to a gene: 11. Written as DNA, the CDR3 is TGTGCCAGCAGTTACAGGCGGGAGTTAATCGGGGAGACCCAGTACTTC. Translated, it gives CASSYRRELIGETQYF.

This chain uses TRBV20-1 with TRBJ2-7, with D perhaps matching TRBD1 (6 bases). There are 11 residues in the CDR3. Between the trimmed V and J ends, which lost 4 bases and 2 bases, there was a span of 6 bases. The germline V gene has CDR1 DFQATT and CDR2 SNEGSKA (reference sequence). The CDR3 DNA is TGCAGTGCTACAGGGGCCTACGAGCAGTACTTC. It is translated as CSATGAYEQYF.

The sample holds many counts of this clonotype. CDR3 loop: CASQGASGRASEQYF. In nucleotides, the CDR3 is TGTGCCAGCCAAGGGGCTAGCGGGAGGGCCTCGGAGCAGTACTTC. This chain connects TRBV7-2 to TRBJ2-7, with 12 positions matching TRBD2. The CDR3 covers 15 residues. V gave up 8 bases and J gave up 7 bases; unmatched junction bases: 12. Germline values: CDR1 SGHTA, CDR2 FQGNSA. Combining the CDR3 with reference TRBV7-2 and TRBJ2-7 gives the whole variable domain GAGVSQSPSNKVTEKGKDVELRCDPISGHTALYWYRQSLGQGLEFLIYFQGNSAPDKSGLPSDRFSAERTGGSVSTLTIQRTQQEDSAVYLCASQGASGRASEQYFGPGTRLTVT.

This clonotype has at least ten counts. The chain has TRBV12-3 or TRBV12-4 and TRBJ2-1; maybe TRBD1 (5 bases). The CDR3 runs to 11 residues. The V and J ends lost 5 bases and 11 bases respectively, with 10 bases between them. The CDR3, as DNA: TGTGCCAGCAGTGAGACAGCGAAGCAGTTCTTC. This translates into CASSETAKQFF.

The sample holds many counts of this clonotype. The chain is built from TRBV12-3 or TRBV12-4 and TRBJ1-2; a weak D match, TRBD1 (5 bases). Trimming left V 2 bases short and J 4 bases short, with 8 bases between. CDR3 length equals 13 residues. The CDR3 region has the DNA TGTGCCAGCAGTTTACAGGGAGGCTATGGCTACACCTTC. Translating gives CASSLQGGYGYTF.

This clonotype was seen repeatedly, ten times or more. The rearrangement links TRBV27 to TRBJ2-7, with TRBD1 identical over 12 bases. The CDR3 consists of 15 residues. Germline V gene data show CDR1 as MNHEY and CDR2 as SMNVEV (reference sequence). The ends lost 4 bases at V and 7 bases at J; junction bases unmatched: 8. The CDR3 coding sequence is TGTGCCAGCAGTTCCCCGGGACAGGGGGCTTGGGAGCAGTACTTC. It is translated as CASSSPGQGAWEQYF.

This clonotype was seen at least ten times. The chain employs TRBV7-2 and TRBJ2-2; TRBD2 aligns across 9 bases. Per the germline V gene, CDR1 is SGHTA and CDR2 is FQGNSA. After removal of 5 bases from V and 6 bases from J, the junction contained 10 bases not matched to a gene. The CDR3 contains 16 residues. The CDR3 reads CASSRRGSGSSGELFF. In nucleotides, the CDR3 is TGTGCCAGCAGCCGACGGGGTAGCGGGAGTTCCGGGGAGCTGTTTTTT.

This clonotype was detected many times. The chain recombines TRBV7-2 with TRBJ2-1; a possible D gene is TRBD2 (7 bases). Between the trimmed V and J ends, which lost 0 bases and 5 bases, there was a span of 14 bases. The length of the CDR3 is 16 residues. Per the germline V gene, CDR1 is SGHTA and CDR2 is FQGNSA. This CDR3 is CASSLASGGGNNEQFF. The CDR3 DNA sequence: TGTGCCAGCAGCTTAGCTAGTGGGGGGGGCAACAATGAGCAGTTCTTC.

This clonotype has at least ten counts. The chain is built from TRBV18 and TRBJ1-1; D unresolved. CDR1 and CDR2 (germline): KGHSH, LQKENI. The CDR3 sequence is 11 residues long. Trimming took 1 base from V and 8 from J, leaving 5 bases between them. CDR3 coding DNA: TGTGCCAGCTCACCACAGGGAGAAGCTTTCTTT. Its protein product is CASSPQGEAFF. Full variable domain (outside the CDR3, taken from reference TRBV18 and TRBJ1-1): NAGVMQNPRHLVRRRGQEARLRCSPMKGHSHVYWYRQLPEEGLKFMVYLQKENIIDESGMPKERFSAEFPKEGPSILRIQQVVRGDSAAYFCASSPQGEAFFGQGTRLTVV.

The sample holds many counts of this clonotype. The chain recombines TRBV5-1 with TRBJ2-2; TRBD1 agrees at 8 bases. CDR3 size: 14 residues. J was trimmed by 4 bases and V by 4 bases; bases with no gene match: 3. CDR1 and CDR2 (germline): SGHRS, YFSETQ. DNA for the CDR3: TGCGCCAGCAGCCCGGGACAGGCCACCGGGGAGCTGTTTTTT. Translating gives CASSPGQATGELFF.